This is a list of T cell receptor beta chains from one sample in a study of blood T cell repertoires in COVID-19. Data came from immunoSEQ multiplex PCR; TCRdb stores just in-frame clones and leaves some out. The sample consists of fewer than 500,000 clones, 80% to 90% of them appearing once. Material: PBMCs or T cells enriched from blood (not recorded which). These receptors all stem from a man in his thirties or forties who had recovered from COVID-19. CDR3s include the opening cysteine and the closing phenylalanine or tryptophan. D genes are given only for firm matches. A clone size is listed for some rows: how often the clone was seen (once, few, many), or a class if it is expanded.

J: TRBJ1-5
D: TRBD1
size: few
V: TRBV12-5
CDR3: CASGLTPIRTGTEQPQHF
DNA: TGTGCTAGTGGTTTGACCCCAATCCGGACAGGGACGGAACAGCCCCAGCATTTT

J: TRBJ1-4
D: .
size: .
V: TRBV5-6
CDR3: CASSQQVSNEKLFF
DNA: TGTGCCAGCAGCCAACAGGTTTCTAATGAAAAACTGTTTTTT

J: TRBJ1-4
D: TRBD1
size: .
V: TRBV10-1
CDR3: CASSPGQGGEKLFF
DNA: TGCGCCAGCAGTCCGGGACAGGGAGGTGAAAAACTGTTTTTT

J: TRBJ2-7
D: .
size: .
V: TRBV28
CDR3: CAACGISYEQYF
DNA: TGTGCCGCTTGCGGGATCTCCTACGAGCAGTACTTC

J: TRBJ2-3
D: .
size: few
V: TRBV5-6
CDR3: CASSLGKRTDTQYF
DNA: TGTGCCAGCAGCTTGGGCAAGCGCACAGATACGCAGTATTTT

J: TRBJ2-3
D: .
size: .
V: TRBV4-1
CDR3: CASSPVPPPGDTQYF
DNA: TGCGCCAGCAGCCCGGTGCCGCCACCCGGGGATACGCAGTATTTT

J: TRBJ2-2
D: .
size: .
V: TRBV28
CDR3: CASSLSGTLNTGELFF
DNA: TGTGCCAGCAGTTTATCAGGGACTTTGAACACCGGGGAGCTGTTTTTT

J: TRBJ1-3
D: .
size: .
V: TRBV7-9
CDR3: CASSYPPSPGNTIYF
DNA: TGTGCCAGCAGCTACCCCCCGAGCCCTGGAAACACCATATATTTT

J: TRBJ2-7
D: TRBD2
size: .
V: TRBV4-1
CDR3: CASSQGVPSGRAGDEQYF
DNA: TGCGCCAGCAGCCAAGGGGTCCCTAGCGGGAGGGCTGGTGACGAGCAGTACTTC

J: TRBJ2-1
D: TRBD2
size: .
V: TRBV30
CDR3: CAWRLPGLAGVGEQFF
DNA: TGTGCCTGGAGGCTACCGGGACTAGCGGGAGTAGGTGAGCAGTTCTTC

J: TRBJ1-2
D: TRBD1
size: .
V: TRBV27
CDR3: CASSGTGGRNGYTF
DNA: TGTGCCAGCAGTGGGACAGGGGGAAGGAATGGCTACACCTTC

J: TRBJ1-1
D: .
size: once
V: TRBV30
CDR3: CAWSVPGRATEAFF
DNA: TGTGCCTGGAGTGTACCGGGGAGGGCCACTGAAGCTTTCTTT

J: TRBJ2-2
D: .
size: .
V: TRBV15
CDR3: CATSKLVGGELFF
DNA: TGTGCCACCAGCAAGCTAGTTGGCGGGGAGCTGTTTTTT

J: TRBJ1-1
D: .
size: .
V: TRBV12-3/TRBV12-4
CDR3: CASGTMNTEAFF
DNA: TGTGCCAGCGGCACCATGAACACTGAAGCTTTCTTT

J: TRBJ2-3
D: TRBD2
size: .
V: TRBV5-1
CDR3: CASKPSGTSTDTQYF
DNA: TGCGCCAGCAAACCTAGCGGTACTAGCACAGATACGCAGTATTTT

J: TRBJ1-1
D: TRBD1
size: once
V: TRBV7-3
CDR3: CASSLWDRVRSEAFF
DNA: TGTGCCAGCAGCTTATGGGACAGGGTGAGATCTGAAGCTTTCTTT

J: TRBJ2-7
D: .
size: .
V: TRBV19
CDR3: CASSLNGYEQYF
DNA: TGTGCCAGTAGTCTGAACGGCTACGAGCAGTACTTC

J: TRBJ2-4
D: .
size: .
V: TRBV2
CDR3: CASSQKEYIQYF
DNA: TGTGCCAGCAGTCAGAAGGAGTACATTCAGTACTTC

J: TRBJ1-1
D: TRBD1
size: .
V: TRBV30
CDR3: CAWSPGQLKNTEAFF
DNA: TGTGCCTGGAGCCCGGGACAGCTGAAGAACACTGAAGCTTTCTTT

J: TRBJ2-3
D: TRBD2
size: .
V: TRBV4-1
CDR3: CASSQGGLAGESDTQYF
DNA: TGCGCCAGCAGCCAAGGAGGGCTAGCGGGAGAGTCAGATACGCAGTATTTT

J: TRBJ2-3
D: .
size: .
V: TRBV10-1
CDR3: CASSDRDPVTDTQYF
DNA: TGCGCCAGCAGTGACAGGGATCCGGTCACAGATACGCAGTATTTT

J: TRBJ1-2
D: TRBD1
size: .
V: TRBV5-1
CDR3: CASSPDRGDYGYTF
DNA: TGCGCCAGCAGCCCTGACAGGGGGGACTATGGCTACACCTTC

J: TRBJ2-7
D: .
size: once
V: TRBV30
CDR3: CAWRLAGGRIGEQYF
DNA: TGTGCCTGGAGATTGGCCGGGGGGCGTATAGGCGAGCAGTACTTC

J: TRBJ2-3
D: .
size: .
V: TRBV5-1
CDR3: CASSLGETDTQYF
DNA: TGCGCCAGCAGCTTGGGAGAGACAGATACGCAGTATTTT

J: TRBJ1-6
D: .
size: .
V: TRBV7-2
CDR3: CASSSGVISPLHF
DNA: TGTGCCAGCAGCTCAGGGGTGATATCACCCCTCCACTTT

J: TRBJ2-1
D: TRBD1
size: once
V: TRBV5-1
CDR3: CASSLVPGQGSNEQFF
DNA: TGCGCCAGCAGCTTGGTACCGGGACAGGGGAGCAATGAGCAGTTCTTC

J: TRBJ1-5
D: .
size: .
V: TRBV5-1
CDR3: CASSLSPGNQPQHF
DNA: TGCGCCAGCAGCTTGAGCCCCGGGAATCAGCCCCAGCATTTT

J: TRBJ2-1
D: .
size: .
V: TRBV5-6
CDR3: CASSRGWVYNEQFF
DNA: TGTGCCAGCAGCAGGGGCTGGGTCTACAATGAGCAGTTCTTC

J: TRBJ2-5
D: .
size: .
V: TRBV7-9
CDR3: CASSPGKQETQYF
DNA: TGTGCCAGCAGCCCAGGGAAACAAGAGACCCAGTACTTC

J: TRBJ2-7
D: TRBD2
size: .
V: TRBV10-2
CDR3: CASSEPGLAGHPVLDF
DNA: TGCGCCAGCAGTGAGCCGGGACTAGCGGGCCACCCCGTTTTGGACTTC

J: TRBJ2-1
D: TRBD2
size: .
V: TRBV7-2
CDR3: CASSPRGSGGPSAQFF
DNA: TGTGCCAGCAGCCCTCGAGGATCGGGAGGGCCTTCGGCGCAGTTCTTC

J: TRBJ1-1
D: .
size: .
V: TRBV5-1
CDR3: CASSRERTEAFF
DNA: TGCGCCAGCAGCCGAGAGCGTACTGAAGCTTTCTTT

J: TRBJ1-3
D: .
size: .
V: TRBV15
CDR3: CATSRAREGGNTIYF
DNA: TGTGCCACCAGCAGGGCCAGGGAGGGTGGAAACACCATATATTTT

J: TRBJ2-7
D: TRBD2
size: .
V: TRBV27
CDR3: CASSPPWASGRRYEQYF
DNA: TGTGCCAGCAGTCCCCCCTGGGCTAGCGGGAGGCGCTACGAGCAGTACTTC

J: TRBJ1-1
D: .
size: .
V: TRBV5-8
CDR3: CASTPSTEAFF
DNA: TGTGCCAGCACCCCGAGCACTGAAGCTTTCTTT

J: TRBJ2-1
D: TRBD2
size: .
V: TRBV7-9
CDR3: CASSSWDSGNEQFF
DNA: TGTGCCAGCAGCAGCTGGGATAGCGGGAATGAGCAGTTCTTC

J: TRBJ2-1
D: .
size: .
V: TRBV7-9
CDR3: CASSLGLHNEQFF
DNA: TGTGCCAGCAGCTTAGGACTTCACAATGAGCAGTTCTTC

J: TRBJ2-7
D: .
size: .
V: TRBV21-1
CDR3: CASSKVPCGRIPYEQYF
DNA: TGTGCCAGCAGCAAAGTTCCCTGCGGGAGGATCCCTTACGAGCAGTACTTC

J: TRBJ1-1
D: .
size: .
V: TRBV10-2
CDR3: CASSEGDTEAFF
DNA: TGCGCCAGCAGTGAGGGAGACACTGAAGCTTTCTTT

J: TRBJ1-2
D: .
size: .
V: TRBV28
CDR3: CASSFKGHLLNGYTF
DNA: TGTGCCAGCAGTTTTAAAGGACATTTGCTAAATGGCTACACCTTC

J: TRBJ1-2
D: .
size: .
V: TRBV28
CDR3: CASNKQGYGYTF
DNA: TGTGCCAGCAACAAGCAGGGGTATGGCTACACCTTC

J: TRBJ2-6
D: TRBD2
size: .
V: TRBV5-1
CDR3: CASSPGGVLSGANVLTF
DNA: TGCGCCAGCAGCCCCGGGGGGGTACTCTCTGGGGCCAACGTCCTGACTTTC

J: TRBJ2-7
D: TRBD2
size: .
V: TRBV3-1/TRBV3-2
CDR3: CASSQVAGGPYEQYF
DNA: TGTGCCAGCAGCCAAGTGGCGGGAGGGCCCTACGAGCAGTACTTC

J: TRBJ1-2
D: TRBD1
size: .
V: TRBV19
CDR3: CASSIGQGPYGYTF
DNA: TGTGCCAGTAGTATAGGACAGGGGCCCTACGGCTACACCTTC

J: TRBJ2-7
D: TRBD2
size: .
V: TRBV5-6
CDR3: CASSFGGRVDEQYF
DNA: TGTGCCAGCAGCTTTGGAGGGAGGGTCGACGAGCAGTACTTC

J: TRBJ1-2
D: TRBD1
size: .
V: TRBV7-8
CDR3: CASSPTGTGDGYTF
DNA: TGTGCCAGCAGCCCCACCGGGACAGGGGATGGCTACACCTTC

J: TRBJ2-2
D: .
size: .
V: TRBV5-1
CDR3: CASSLAQRAGELFF
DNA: TGCGCCAGCAGCTTGGCCCAACGGGCCGGGGAGCTGTTTTTT

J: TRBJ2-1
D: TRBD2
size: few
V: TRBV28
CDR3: CASSFLAGGQYNEQFF
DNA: TGTGCCAGCAGTTTTCTAGCGGGAGGGCAATACAATGAGCAGTTCTTC

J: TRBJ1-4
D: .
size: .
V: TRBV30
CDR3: CAWMRFRTANEKLFF
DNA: TGTGCCTGGATGCGTTTTCGGACAGCTAATGAAAAACTGTTTTTT

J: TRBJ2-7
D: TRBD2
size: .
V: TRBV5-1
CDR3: CASSLGSGSIHEQYF
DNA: TGCGCCAGCAGCTTGGGTAGCGGGAGTATCCACGAGCAGTACTTC

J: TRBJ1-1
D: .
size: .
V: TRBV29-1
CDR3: CSVRQTNTEAFF
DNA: TGCAGTGTTAGACAGACGAACACTGAAGCTTTCTTT

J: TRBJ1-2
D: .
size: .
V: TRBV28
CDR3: CASSSTGRYGYTF
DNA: TGTGCCAGCAGTTCAACAGGGCGATATGGCTACACCTTC

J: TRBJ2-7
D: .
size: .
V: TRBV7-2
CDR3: CASSFGTGAYEQYF
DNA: TGTGCCAGCAGCTTCGGGACGGGGGCCTACGAGCAGTACTTC

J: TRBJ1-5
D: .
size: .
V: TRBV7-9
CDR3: CASSSDGGFQPQHF
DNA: TGTGCCAGCAGCTCGGACGGAGGGTTTCAGCCCCAGCATTTT

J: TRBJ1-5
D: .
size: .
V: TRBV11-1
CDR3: CASSLDGSRPQHF
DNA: TGTGCCAGCAGCTTAGACGGGTCACGGCCCCAGCATTTT